This record concerns one TCR beta chain sequence. At least ten counts were recorded for this clonotype. Its binding antigen is unknown. Per-base quality was not reported, and no clone a single base away is much larger than it. From cysteine to phenylalanine, the CDR3 is 15 amino acids long. Only the CDR3 region is kept as DNA, spanning 45 bases read in frame from base 1. Reading the germline V gene gives CDR1 SGHRS and CDR2 YFSETQ. V gives up 0 bases and J gives up 4 bases, and the segment between their germline ends measures 11 bases. Libraries were made using PCR. Sequencing was carried out with an Illumina HiSeq 2000. TCRdb took the public reads, trimmed them with fastp at Q25, ran MiXCR for clone calling and kept in-frame beta chains. Under each unique CDR3 protein, matching rows form one entry showing the most common genes and DNA. The sample table shows about 10,000 distinct CDR3 sequences, and around 50% are seen once. Clones ranked in the top ten supply approximately 24% of the sample.

The data derive from a study of tumor-infiltrating lymphocytes in oesophageal squamous cell carcinoma (dated by TCRdb to about 2016). The sequence is built from TRBV5-1 and TRBJ1-3, with TRBD1 as a weak D call on 5 bases. The sample taken for sequencing was esophageal tumor tissue. The TCR sequence derives from a male donor with esophageal squamous cell carcinoma. The CDR3 corresponds to CASSLAGALGNTIYF. In nucleotide form, the sequence is TGCGCCAGCAGCTTGGCCGGGGCTTTAGGAAACACCATATATTTT.